Below, 20 T cell receptor beta chains from the same sample are listed, as sequenced in a study of blood T cell repertoires in COVID-19. Sequencing used immunoSEQ multiplex PCR; TCRdb keeps in-frame clones, though not all of them. The sample holds roughly 110,000 clones; about two thirds are singletons and the top ten take about 1%. Input material: peripheral blood. Receptors originate from a human donor with acute or convalescent COVID-19. The donor label of this sample is uncertain.

This sequence joins TRBV4-1 and TRBJ2-3; no firm D call. The CDR3 is made up of 17 amino acids. Trimming removed 4 bases at V and 1 base at J, with 18 bases between. Per the germline V gene, CDR1 is MGHRA and CDR2 is YSYEKL. The CDR3 DNA follows: TGCGCCAGCAGCCCCCTCCTTAAGTCCGGTGGCACAGATACGCAGTATTTT. Translated, it gives CASSPLLKSGGTDTQYF.

The rearrangement links TRBV12-3 or TRBV12-4 to TRBJ1-6; D is uncertain. The CDR3 runs to 13 residues. Trimming removed 7 bases from V and 5 bases from J, with 9 bases in between. CDR3 sequence: CASNRVDNSPLHF. CDR3 bases: TGTGCCAGCAACCGGGTGGATAATTCACCCCTCCACTTT.

The chain joins TRBV30 to TRBJ1-2; D remains unclear. The germline V gene encodes CDR1 GTSNPN and CDR2 SVGIG (reference sequence). The CDR3 contains 12 residues. Trimming cost V 4 bases and J 6 bases, with 12 bases left between them. CDR3 coding DNA: TGTGCCTGGAACGATCTATATGATGGCTACACCTTC. Encoded protein: CAWNDLYDGYTF.

This clone was seen only a few times. This chain uses TRBV5-5 with TRBJ2-5; D is unclear. The CDR3 consists of 12 residues. V was trimmed by 0 bases and J by 5 bases, leaving 5 bases between them. The germline V gene encodes CDR1 SGHKS and CDR2 YYEKEE (reference sequence). The CDR3 loop is CASSLASETQYF. CDR3 DNA: TGTGCCAGCAGCTTGGCCTCGGAGACCCAGTACTTC.

This chain uses TRBV5-6 with TRBJ1-2; 9 positions match TRBD1. This CDR3 comprises 15 residues. J was trimmed by 2 bases and V by 3 bases; bases with no gene match: 5. Germline V gene sequence: CDR1 SGHDT, CDR2 YYEEEE. The CDR3 loop reads CASSSQGAGNYGYTF. CDR3 sequence (DNA): TGTGCCAGCAGCTCACAGGGGGCCGGGAACTATGGCTACACCTTC.

The V gene is TRBV28, the J gene TRBJ1-1; D remains unclear. V dropped 10 bases and J dropped 5 bases, with 11 bases sitting between them. The CDR3 covers 11 residues. Germline V lookup: CDR1 MDHEN, CDR2 SYDVKM. This CDR3 reads CATVAVTEAFF. The CDR3 coding sequence is TGTGCCACCGTGGCCGTGACTGAAGCTTTCTTT.

V and J are TRBV19 and TRBJ1-5; a possible D gene is TRBD1 (6 bases). The CDR3 is made up of 19 amino acids. Trimming took off 9 bases at V and 0 bases at J, with 27 bases between the two ends. The V gene's germline CDR1 is LNHDA and CDR2 SQIVND (reference sequence). CDR3 protein: CASKYSGGGQRLSNQPQHF. The CDR3 DNA reads TGTGCCAGCAAGTATAGCGGGGGGGGACAAAGACTTAGCAATCAGCCCCAGCATTTT. Drawing the rest from reference TRBV19 and TRBJ1-5, the complete variable domain is DGGITQSPKYLFRKEGQNVTLSCEQNLNHDAMYWYRQDPGQGLRLIYYSQIVNDFQKGDIAEGYSVSREKKESFPLTVTSAQKNPTAFYLCASKYSGGGQRLSNQPQHFGDGTRLSIL.

This clone was found a few times. The J gene is TRBJ1-1, the V gene TRBV7-9; 8 nucleotides match TRBD1. Germline V CDR1 and CDR2: SEHNR, FQNEAQ (reference sequence). The junction had 5 bases not matched to a gene; V was cut back by 5 bases and J by 0 bases. The CDR3 is made up of 15 amino acids. The CDR3 bases are TGTGCCAGCAGCCGTCGGACAGGGATGAACACTGAAGCTTTCTTT. Protein product: CASSRRTGMNTEAFF.

In its sample, this clone was seen a few times. V is TRBV5-6 and J is TRBJ1-2, with 9 bases fitting TRBD1. CDR1 and CDR2 from the germline V gene are SGHDT and YYEEEE. V lost 0 bases and J lost 3; bases outside the gene matches: 3. The CDR3 has 15 residues. This chain's CDR3 is CASSLVTGGYYGYTF. DNA of the CDR3: TGTGCCAGCAGCTTGGTAACAGGGGGCTACTATGGCTACACCTTC.

The chain is built from TRBV3-1 (or the pseudogene TRBV3-2) and TRBJ2-2; 7 bases align to TRBD2. The trim removed 4 bases at V and 5 bases at J, leaving 4 bases unmatched. The germline gives CDR1 LGHDT, CDR2 YNNKEL (reference sequence). The CDR3 consists of 14 residues. The CDR3 spells CASSRVGGTGELFF. The CDR3 DNA sequence: TGTGCCAGCAGCCGAGTCGGGGGGACCGGGGAGCTGTTTTTT.

This sequence joins TRBV30 and TRBJ1-2, with 8 bases that match TRBD1. V lost 3 bases, J lost 8 bases, and 8 bases stayed unmatched. The CDR3 runs 13 residues. In germline, CDR1 is GTSNPN, CDR2 SVGIG (reference sequence). The CDR3 DNA reads as TGTGCCTGGAGCGCGGACAGGGCCGGGGGCTACACCTTC. It codes for CAWSADRAGGYTF.

This chain joins TRBV19 and TRBJ1-2; TRBD1 matches at 7 bases. The CDR3 spans 17 residues. Germline V gives CDR1 LNHDA, CDR2 SQIVND (reference sequence). The ends lost 2 bases at V and 0 bases at J; junction bases unmatched: 9. This chain's CDR3 is CASSIYPGQRANYGYTF. The CDR3 DNA reads as TGTGCCAGTAGTATATACCCGGGACAGCGAGCTAACTATGGCTACACCTTC.

This clone was recorded only once. V and J are TRBV30 and TRBJ1-4; D perhaps matches TRBD1 (6 bases). Trimming pared 3 bases from V and 8 bases from J, leaving 19 bases between. Germline lookup yields CDR1 GTSNPN and CDR2 SVGIG (reference sequence). The CDR3 totals 15 residues. In DNA form, the CDR3 reads TGTGCCTGGAGACCATCCAGGGGCTACGGGGAAAAACTGTTTTTT. Its translation: CAWRPSRGYGEKLFF.

The chain couples TRBV5-1 to TRBJ1-1, with TRBD1 as a possible D gene (6 bases). The V end lost 3 bases, the J end lost 4 bases, and 16 bases lay between the germline ends. The CDR3 spans 15 residues. Per the germline V gene, CDR1 is SGHRS and CDR2 is YFSETQ. DNA for the CDR3: TGCGCCAGCAGCTCGGGGGGGCTTTCGAGCACTGAAGCTTTCTTT. Translation gives CASSSGGLSSTEAFF.

The chain uses TRBV4-1 and TRBJ2-5, with 14 bases lining up with TRBD2. Germline lookup yields CDR1 MGHRA and CDR2 YSYEKL. The CDR3 consists of 17 residues. V gave up 1 base and J gave up 3 bases; unmatched junction bases: 4. DNA for the CDR3: TGCGCCAGCAGCCAAGGGGGACTAGCGGGGGCGAAAGAGACCCAGTACTTC. As protein: CASSQGGLAGAKETQYF.

This clone turned up a few times. This chain uses TRBV19 with TRBJ2-2; TRBD1 might be the D (6 bases). Trimming took 2 bases from V and 4 from J, leaving 11 bases between them. This CDR3 spans 15 amino acids. Germline V CDR1 and CDR2: LNHDA, SQIVND (reference sequence). The CDR3 DNA reads as TGTGCCAGTAGTATACATCAACAGGGCACCGGGGAGCTGTTTTTT. Translated, it gives CASSIHQQGTGELFF.

The J gene is TRBJ2-3, the V gene TRBV7-2, with 12 bases identical to TRBD2. The CDR3 consists of 18 residues. The germline CDR1 and CDR2 sequences are SGHTA and FQGNSA. Trimming cost V 5 bases and J 1 base; bases outside gene matches: 10. The CDR3 reads CASSLWPSGGEGTDTQYF. The CDR3 DNA reads TGTGCCAGCAGCCTGTGGCCTAGCGGGGGGGAGGGCACAGATACGCAGTATTTT.

A few counts support this clone. This rearrangement joins TRBV5-5 to TRBJ1-5, with TRBD1 as a possible D gene (6 bases). CDR3 size: 15 residues. V was trimmed by 4 bases and J by 0 bases, leaving 11 bases between them. Germline CDR1 SGHKS, CDR2 YYEKEE (reference sequence). The CDR3 spells CASSPRGNSNQPQHF. CDR3 nucleotide sequence: TGTGCCAGCAGCCCCAGGGGAAATAGCAATCAGCCCCAGCATTTT.

The gene calls are TRBV6-7 and TRBJ1-2; 8 bases align to TRBD1. TRBV6-7 is assigned to the ORF class and has an uncertain function. The CDR3 covers 16 residues. V shed 7 bases and J 5 bases; nucleotides not matched to a gene: 15. Here the CDR3 reads CASTPEMDGTGYGYTF. Here the CDR3 DNA reads TGTGCCAGCACCCCAGAGATGGACGGGACAGGTTATGGCTACACCTTC.

This clone has a handful of counts. The CDR3 spells CASNRESTVANYGYTF. The CDR3 DNA is TGTGCCAGTAACCGAGAGTCAACAGTGGCTAACTATGGCTACACCTTC. The V gene is TRBV19, the J gene TRBJ1-2; D remains unclear. CDR1 and CDR2 from the germline V gene are LNHDA and SQIVND (reference sequence). The CDR3 sequence is 16 residues long. The germline V and J ends were trimmed by 7 bases and 0 bases, with 18 bases remaining between them.